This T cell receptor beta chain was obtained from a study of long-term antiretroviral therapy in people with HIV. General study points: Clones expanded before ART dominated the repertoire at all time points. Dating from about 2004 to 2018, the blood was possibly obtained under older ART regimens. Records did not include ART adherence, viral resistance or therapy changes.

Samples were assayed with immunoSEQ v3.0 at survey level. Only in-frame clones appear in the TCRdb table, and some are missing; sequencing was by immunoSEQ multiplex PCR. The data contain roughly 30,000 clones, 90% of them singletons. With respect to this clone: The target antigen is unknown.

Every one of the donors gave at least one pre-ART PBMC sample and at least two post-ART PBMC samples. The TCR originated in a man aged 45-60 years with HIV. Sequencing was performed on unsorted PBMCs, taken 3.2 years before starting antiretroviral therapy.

The CDR3 nucleotides read TGTGCCAGCAGCCCAGGAGGTTCCGAGCAGTACTTC. Translation: CASSPGGSEQYF. The V gene is TRBV5-4, the J gene TRBJ2-7, with a tentative D call TRBD2 (5 bases). Per the germline V gene, CDR1 is SGHNT and CDR2 is YYREEE (reference sequence). Trimming pared 4 bases from V and 6 bases from J, leaving 11 bases between. The CDR3 is 12 amino acids. The entire variable domain, with the rest obtained from reference TRBV5-4 and TRBJ2-7, is as follows: ETGVTQSPTHLIKTRGQQVTLRCSSQSGHNTVSWYQQALGQGPQFIFQYYREEENGRGNFPPRFSGLQFPNYSSELNVNALELDDSALYLCASSPGGSEQYFGPGTRLTVT.